The rows below give T cell receptor beta chains drawn from one sample of a study of T cell clonotyping in hematopoietic cell transplantation. Sequenced by immunoSEQ multiplex PCR; TCRdb stores in-frame clones only, minus some. The data contain about 21,000 clones, approximately 87% of them seen just once; the ten biggest clones take up 3.7%. Specimen: peripheral blood mononuclear cells, collected before stem cell transplant. The source is a man aged 18 to 29 with biphenotypic leukemia. Some clones in this sample may be carry-over from other donors' samples. The CDR3 runs from the conserved cysteine through the conserved F or W. Each record gives: V gene, D gene, J gene, CDR3 protein, CDR3 DNA. The D gene is left open where the match is weak.

>TRBV5-1|-|TRBJ1-4
CASSLASGALEKLFF
TGCGCCAGCAGCTTAGCCTCAGGGGCTCTTGAAAAACTGTTTTTT
>TRBV5-6|TRBD1|TRBJ2-2
CASSLGPDRGLGDGELFF
TGTGCCAGCAGCTTGGGCCCCGACAGGGGGCTGGGCGACGGGGAGCTGTTTTTT
>TRBV30|-|TRBJ1-5
CAWSVRTSNQPQHF
TGTGCCTGGAGTGTAAGAACTAGCAATCAGCCCCAGCATTTT
>TRBV6-6|TRBD2|TRBJ2-7
CASRWTSGSSYEQYF
TGTGCCAGCAGGTGGACTAGCGGGAGCTCCTACGAGCAGTACTTC
>TRBV6-5|TRBD1|TRBJ1-5
CASSSGQGNQPQHF
TGTGCCAGCAGCTCCGGACAGGGGAATCAGCCCCAGCATTTT
>TRBV5-1|-|TRBJ1-2
CASSLEGRRGDGYTF
TGCGCCAGCAGCTTGGAAGGGCGGAGGGGGGATGGCTACACCTTC
>TRBV6-1|TRBD2|TRBJ2-5
CASSELAGGQETQYF
TGTGCCAGCAGTGAACTAGCGGGGGGGCAAGAGACCCAGTACTTC
>TRBV5-8|-|TRBJ2-7
CASSLVSSNEQYF
TGTGCCAGCAGCTTGGTTTCCAGTAACGAGCAGTACTTC
>TRBV5-1|TRBD1|TRBJ1-1
CASSLLYRGLDTEAFF
TGCGCCAGCAGCTTGTTGTACAGGGGCCTCGACACTGAAGCTTTCTTT
>TRBV9|-|TRBJ2-3
CASSPDVERRDTQYF
TGTGCCAGCAGCCCGGATGTTGAGCGGAGAGATACGCAGTATTTT
>TRBV5-6|-|TRBJ1-2
CASSFVSARVKYGYTF
TGTGCCAGCAGCTTTGTGTCGGCCAGGGTCAAGTATGGCTACACCTTC
>TRBV5-8|TRBD1|TRBJ1-6
CASSRGDSLNSPLHF
TGTGCCAGCAGCCGAGGGGACAGCTTAAATTCACCCCTCCACTTT
>TRBV19|TRBD2|TRBJ2-2
CASSTFSGSIGGELFF
TGTGCCAGTAGTACCTTTAGCGGGAGTATCGGCGGGGAGCTGTTTTTT